This TCR beta chain was sequenced during a study of blood T cell repertoires in COVID-19. Study details: Donors in the United States, Italy and Spain gave samples during acute or convalescent COVID-19. T cells, B-cell-depleted T cells, or PBMCs provided the cDNA or gDNA that served as material.

The CDR3 length is 15 residues. Germline-derived CDR1 and CDR2 are SGHTA and FQGNSA. V shed 3 bases, J shed 4 bases, and the junction held 3 bases outside the gene matches. Original handling: Amplified reference gene primers provided the basis for estimating nucleated cell counts. The data were produced by immunoSEQ multiplex PCR, yet TCRdb's version contains in-frame clones alone and is incomplete. V and J calls and clone size are given by that table; D and trimming were obtained from the DNA. The sample lists 130,000 or so clones; around 87% were seen once. Source material: peripheral blood. The clonotype originates from a man aged 65-85 years with active COVID-19. The V call is TRBV7-2, the J call TRBJ2-3, with 11 bases fitting TRBD1. The CDR3 region is CASSLGGQGADTQYF. The CDR3 DNA follows: TGTGCCAGCAGCTTGGGGGGACAGGGGGCAGATACGCAGTATTTT.